These 27 T cell receptor beta chains were all obtained from the same sample, sequenced in a study of T cell responses to AZD1222 COVID-19 vaccine listed by TCRdb under 2021. The time point label of this sample denotes: baseline before first vaccination. Library method: the immunoSEQ multiplex PCR assay. TCRdb re-hosts the immuneACCESS table, in-frame sequences only. Its copies lack some clones; in the studies checked, an unresolved V gene accounts for under half of them, and the cause for the rest is not known. The sample profile shows about 180,000 clones; around 93% of them were found once. The top ten constitute under 2.5% of the sample. The sequences come from peripheral blood, collected on day 0 of AZD1222 vaccination. The receptors derive from an adult in good health.

The rearrangement joins TRBV28 to TRBJ1-1; D possibly corresponds to TRBD1 (6 bases). The CDR3 totals 16 residues. V was cut by 5 bases and J by 3 bases, with 19 bases left in between. Per germline, CDR1 MDHEN and CDR2 SYDVKM. The CDR3 nucleotides are TGTGCCAGCAGTCCTCCGACTTCTAACAGGGACACTGAAGCTTTCTTT. This sequence encodes CASSPPTSNRDTEAFF. The variable domain in full, with the rest retrieved from reference TRBV28 and TRBJ1-1, is DVKVTQSSRYLVKRTGEKVFLECVQDMDHENMFWYRQDPGLGLRLIYFSYDVKMKEKGDIPEGYSVSREKKERFSLILESASTNQTSMYLCASSPPTSNRDTEAFFGQGTRLTVV.

The chain is built from TRBV7-9 and TRBJ1-5; TRBD1 matches 7 bases. V lost 5 bases and J lost 3; bases outside the gene matches: 7. CDR1 and CDR2 from the germline V gene are SEHNR and FQNEAQ (reference sequence). The CDR3 has 15 residues. The DNA for the CDR3 is TGTGCCAGCAGCCCAGGGGGTAGGGACAATCAGCCCCAGCATTTT. This encodes CASSPGGRDNQPQHF.

The V gene is TRBV6-2 or TRBV6-3, the J gene TRBJ2-1, with TRBD2 matching 9 bases. The CDR3 runs to 15 residues. The V segment lost 5 bases and the J segment 5 bases; nucleotides outside the gene matches: 7. Per germline, CDR1 MNHEY and CDR2 SVGEGT. DNA of the CDR3: TGTGCCAGCAGTATTAGCGGGGGTTGGAACAATGAGCAGTTCTTC. As protein: CASSISGGWNNEQFF.

The genes are TRBV3-1 (or the pseudogene TRBV3-2) and TRBJ2-5; 10 bases agree with TRBD2. Trimming cost V 5 bases and J 3 bases; bases outside gene matches: 9. The germline gives CDR1 LGHDT, CDR2 YNNKEL (reference sequence). CDR3 length equals 16 residues. The CDR3 protein is CASSMGLANIEETQYF. The CDR3 nucleotides are TGTGCCAGCAGCATGGGACTAGCGAACATTGAAGAGACCCAGTACTTC.

The genes are TRBV4-3 and TRBJ2-7; the match to TRBD2 covers 10 bases. Germline V gives CDR1 LGHNA, CDR2 YSLEER. There are 15 residues in the CDR3. With V trimmed by 0 bases and J by 5 bases, 4 bases remained unmatched. The CDR3 nucleotides read TGCGCCAGCAGCCAAGACGACCTAGCGGGAGACGAGCAGTACTTC. Protein sequence: CASSQDDLAGDEQYF.

The chain joins TRBV5-1 to TRBJ2-7; D possibly corresponds to TRBD2 (7 bases). CDR3 size: 13 residues. Per the germline V gene, CDR1 is SGHRS and CDR2 is YFSETQ. Trimming took off 2 bases at V and 6 bases at J, with 12 bases between the two ends. CDR3 sequence (DNA): TGCGCCAGCAGCTTAGGTGGGGGGGCCGAGCAGTACTTC. It translates to CASSLGGGAEQYF.

The CDR3 DNA is TGTGCCAGCAGCTTCTCGGGGGACGAGCAGTACTTC. This codes for CASSFSGDEQYF. This chain connects TRBV5-4 to TRBJ2-7; a weak D match, TRBD2 (6 bases). Germline V lookup: CDR1 SGHNT, CDR2 YYREEE (reference sequence). Between the trimmed V and J ends, which lost 2 bases and 5 bases, there was a span of 8 bases. This CDR3 is 12 amino acids long.

The chain combines TRBV12-3 or TRBV12-4 with TRBJ2-3; possible D gene TRBD1, 5 bases. There are 13 residues in the CDR3. V shed 7 bases and J shed 1 base, with 9 bases lying between them. The CDR3 reads CASMFRGTDTQYF. CDR3 bases: TGTGCCAGCATGTTCAGGGGCACAGATACGCAGTATTTT.

This sequence joins TRBV11-2 and TRBJ2-3, with TRBD2 as a possible D gene (6 bases). There are 17 residues in the CDR3. The V end was cut by 5 bases, the J end by 0 bases, with 18 bases between. In germline, CDR1 is SGHAT, CDR2 FQNNGV. The CDR3, as DNA: TGTGCCAGCAGCCCCTCGCGTGCGGGACTTAGCACAGATACGCAGTATTTT. It encodes CASSPSRAGLSTDTQYF.

V and J are TRBV9 and TRBJ2-7; no firm D call. Germline CDR1 is SGDLS and CDR2 is YYNGEE. The CDR3 runs to 13 residues. Deletions cut 0 bases from V and 6 bases from J, with 10 bases between. This CDR3 is CASSVDVRGEQYF. The CDR3 DNA is TGTGCCAGCAGCGTAGATGTTCGAGGCGAGCAGTACTTC.

The chain uses TRBV3-1 (or the pseudogene TRBV3-2) and TRBJ1-3; a possible D gene is TRBD1 (5 bases). V was shortened by 0 bases and J by 0 bases, with 15 bases between the two germline ends. This CDR3 contains 18 residues. Per the germline V gene, CDR1 is LGHDT and CDR2 is YNNKEL (reference sequence). CDR3: CASSQDLPTGFSGNTIYF. DNA of the CDR3: TGTGCCAGCAGCCAAGATCTCCCCACAGGTTTCTCTGGAAACACCATATATTTT.

This clone came up once. The chain is built from TRBV7-9 and TRBJ2-3, with D perhaps matching TRBD1 (5 bases). The V gene lost 4 bases and the J gene lost 7 bases, with 18 bases spanning the gap. The CDR3 has 15 residues. Germline lookup yields CDR1 SEHNR and CDR2 FQNEAQ (reference sequence). CDR3 in amino acids: CASSSRVGGSYTQYF. DNA for the CDR3: TGTGCCAGCAGCTCCAGGGTCGGCGGTTCATATACGCAGTATTTT. The full variable domain, rest sourced from reference TRBV7-9 and TRBJ2-3, is DTGVSQNPRHKITKRGQNVTFRCDPISEHNRLYWYRQTLGQGPEFLTYFQNEAQLEKSRLLSDRFSAERPKGSFSTLEIQRTEQGDSAMYLCASSSRVGGSYTQYFGPGTRLTVL.

The chain employs TRBV2 and TRBJ1-1, with D hard to call. The length of the CDR3 is 14 residues. Germline V CDR1 and CDR2: SNHLY, FYNNEI. V was clipped by 2 bases and J by 4 bases, with 11 bases between them. This chain's CDR3 is CASSELLSGTEAFF. The CDR3 bases are TGTGCCAGCAGTGAACTCCTCTCGGGCACTGAAGCTTTCTTT.

CDR3 bases: TGTGCCAGCAGCAACCCGGGGGGGCAGGTTACCGGGGAGCTGTTTTTT. Amino acids: CASSNPGGQVTGELFF. The chain combines TRBV3-1 (or the pseudogene TRBV3-2) with TRBJ2-2, with 8 bases identical to TRBD2. V was pared by 5 bases and J by 5 bases, with 10 bases of the junction left unmatched. Germline loops: CDR1 LGHDT, CDR2 YNNKEL (reference sequence). This CDR3 comprises 16 residues.

This clone has a single count. The chain couples TRBV19 to TRBJ1-1; perhaps TRBD1 as D (5 bases). Trimming stripped 5 bases from V and 10 bases from J, with 17 bases between. The CDR3 contains 13 residues. Germline V CDR1 and CDR2: LNHDA, SQIVND (reference sequence). The CDR3 here is CASSVSGTPGAFF. CDR3 nucleotides: TGTGCCAGTAGTGTCTCCGGGACCCCAGGAGCTTTCTTT.

The chain combines TRBV11-2 with TRBJ2-1; 11 bases match TRBD2. The ends lost 5 bases at V and 7 bases at J; junction bases unmatched: 16. Germline assignment: CDR1 SGHAT and CDR2 FQNNGV. This CDR3 comprises 18 residues. CDR3 bases: TGTGCCAGCAGCCCATTAAGAGTAGCGGGAGGGAATGTTAATGAGCAGTTCTTC. Translating gives CASSPLRVAGGNVNEQFF. Using reference TRBV11-2 and TRBJ2-1 for the parts outside the CDR3, the full variable domain is EAGVAQSPRYKIIEKRQSVAFWCNPISGHATLYWYQQILGQGPKLLIQFQNNGVVDDSQLPKDRFSAERLKGVDSTLKIQPAKLEDSAVYLCASSPLRVAGGNVNEQFFGPGTRLTVL.

The chain joins TRBV11-3 to TRBJ2-1; 7 bases match TRBD2. The CDR3 sequence is 16 residues long. V dropped 5 bases and J dropped 0; count of bases not matched to a gene: 7. Germline-derived CDR1 and CDR2 are SGHNT and YENEEA. As DNA, the CDR3 is TGTGCCAGCAGCCTCCAAAGCGGGAACTCCTACAATGAGCAGTTCTTC. It specifies CASSLQSGNSYNEQFF.

The rearrangement links TRBV27 to TRBJ1-2; possibly TRBD1 for D (6 bases). The length of the CDR3 is 13 residues. Germline V CDR1 and CDR2: MNHEY, SMNVEV (reference sequence). The ends were cut back, 4 bases at V and 2 bases at J, with 8 bases in the middle. CDR3 sequence (DNA): TGTGCCAGCAGTTCTCAGGGGAACTATGGCTACACCTTC. It specifies CASSSQGNYGYTF.

V and J are TRBV4-1 and TRBJ2-7; 7 bases fit TRBD1. Losses at the gene ends were 3 bases for V and 3 bases for J; bases not matched to a gene: 17. This CDR3 contains 18 residues. Per the germline V gene, CDR1 is MGHRA and CDR2 is YSYEKL. CDR3 sequence (DNA): TGCGCCAGCAGCCATAAAAGGGGGCTAGGTGGGGGCGGCTACGAGCAGTACTTC. This codes for CASSHKRGLGGGGYEQYF.

V usage is TRBV15 and J usage is TRBJ2-7; possible D gene TRBD2, 7 bases. There are 16 residues in the CDR3. Trimming stripped 6 bases from V and 1 base from J, with 19 bases between. In germline, CDR1 is LNHNV, CDR2 YYDKDF (reference sequence). CDR3 nucleotides: TGTGCCACCAGTTTCCCCCTGGGGGGGCTTTCCTACGAGCAGTACTTC. Its translation is CATSFPLGGLSYEQYF.

This chain links TRBV9 with TRBJ2-2; 10 bases map to TRBD2. In germline, CDR1 is SGDLS, CDR2 YYNGEE. V dropped 5 bases and J dropped 5; count of bases not matched to a gene: 9. The length of the CDR3 is 16 residues. The chain's CDR3 is CASSTSGGARTGELFF. The DNA of the CDR3 is TGTGCCAGCAGTACGAGCGGGGGGGCCCGGACCGGGGAGCTGTTTTTT.

The CDR3 nucleotides read TGTGCCAGCTCACCAGGGCGTCTAGCGGGAGGCAAATACGAGCAGTACTTC. Translating gives CASSPGRLAGGKYEQYF. The chain combines TRBV18 with TRBJ2-7; 11 nucleotides agree with TRBD2. The V gene's germline CDR1 is KGHSH and CDR2 LQKENI. The length of the CDR3 is 17 residues. The V segment lost 2 bases and the J segment 4 bases; nucleotides outside the gene matches: 10.

The V and J genes are TRBV18 and TRBJ2-7, with D perhaps TRBD1 or TRBD2 (5 bases each). CDR1 and CDR2 (germline): KGHSH, LQKENI. V lost 1 base and J lost 2, with 12 bases in between. This CDR3 has 15 amino acids. The chain's CDR3 is CASSPQRGSTYEQYF. CDR3 nucleotide sequence: TGTGCCAGCTCACCACAACGGGGCTCGACCTACGAGCAGTACTTC.

This chain joins TRBV29-1 and TRBJ1-4, with no clear D. The V and J ends lost 5 bases and 6 bases respectively, with 4 bases between them. This CDR3 region has 10 residues. CDR1 is SQVTM, CDR2 ANQGSEA, per germline. The CDR3 DNA reads TGCAGCGTTCAGGATGAAAAACTGTTTTTT. As protein: CSVQDEKLFF.

The rearrangement joins TRBV28 to TRBJ2-1; D unresolved. The CDR3 covers 16 residues. The germline V gene encodes CDR1 MDHEN and CDR2 SYDVKM. Trimming removed 3 bases from V and 0 bases from J, with 12 bases in between. The CDR3 DNA reads TGTGCCAGCAGTTTCCGTAGCCTAGGCTCCTACAATGAGCAGTTCTTC. Its protein is CASSFRSLGSYNEQFF.

The J gene is TRBJ1-4, the V gene TRBV7-9; D not resolved. The CDR3 is made up of 12 amino acids. V gave up 4 bases and J gave up 12 bases, with 12 bases separating them. The germline V gene encodes CDR1 SEHNR and CDR2 FQNEAQ (reference sequence). The CDR3 region has the DNA TGTGCCAGCAGCTCGCGCCCGCTTGAACTGTTTTTT. Its protein product is CASSSRPLELFF. Full variable domain (remainder filled in from reference TRBV7-9 and TRBJ1-4): DTGVSQNPRHKITKRGQNVTFRCDPISEHNRLYWYRQTLGQGPEFLTYFQNEAQLEKSRLLSDRFSAERPKGSFSTLEIQRTEQGDSAMYLCASSSRPLELFFGSGTQLSVL.

The rearrangement uses TRBV30 and TRBJ1-6; D unresolved. Germline CDR1 reads GTSNPN; CDR2 reads SVGIG (reference sequence). V was shortened by 7 bases and J by 8 bases, with 12 bases between the two germline ends. The CDR3 has 12 residues. This CDR3 reads CAYHTGHSPLHF. The CDR3 nucleotides read TGTGCCTACCACACGGGCCATTCACCCCTCCACTTT. Complete variable domain (other parts from reference TRBV30 and TRBJ1-6): SQTIHQWPATLVQPVGSPLSLECTVEGTSNPNLYWYRQAAGRGLQLLFYSVGIGQISSEVPQNLSASRPQDRQFILSSKKLLLSDSGFYLCAYHTGHSPLHFGNGTRLTVT.